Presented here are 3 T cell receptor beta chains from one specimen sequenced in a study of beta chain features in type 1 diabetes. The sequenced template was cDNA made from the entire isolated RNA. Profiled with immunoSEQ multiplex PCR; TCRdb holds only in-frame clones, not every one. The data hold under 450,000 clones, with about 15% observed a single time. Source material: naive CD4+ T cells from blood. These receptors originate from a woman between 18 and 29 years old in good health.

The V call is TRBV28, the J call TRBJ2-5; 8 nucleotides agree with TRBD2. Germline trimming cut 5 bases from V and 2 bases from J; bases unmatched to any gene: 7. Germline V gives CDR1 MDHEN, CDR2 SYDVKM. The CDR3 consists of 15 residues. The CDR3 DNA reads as TGTGCCAGCAGTCGCACCGGGACTAGGCAAGAGACCCAGTACTTC. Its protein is CASSRTGTRQETQYF.

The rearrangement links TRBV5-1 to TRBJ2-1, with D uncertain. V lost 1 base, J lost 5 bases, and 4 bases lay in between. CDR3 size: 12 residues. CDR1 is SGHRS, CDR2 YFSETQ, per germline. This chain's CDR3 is CASSLSDNEQFF. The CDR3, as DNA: TGCGCCAGCAGCTTGTCTGACAATGAGCAGTTCTTC.

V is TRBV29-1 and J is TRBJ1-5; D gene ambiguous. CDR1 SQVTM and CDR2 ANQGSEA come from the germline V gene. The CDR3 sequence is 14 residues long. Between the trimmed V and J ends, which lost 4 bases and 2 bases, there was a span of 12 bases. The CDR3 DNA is TGCAGCGTTGGAGGGAGTCGAGGCAATCAGCCCCAGCATTTT. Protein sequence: CSVGGSRGNQPQHF.